The 31 T cell receptor beta chains presented below share a single source sample, sequenced in a study of T cell responses to AZD1222 COVID-19 vaccine (dated by TCRdb to about 2021). The sample's time point label, in plain terms: baseline before first vaccination. The library was generated by the immunoSEQ multiplex PCR assay. TCRdb mirrors the immuneACCESS table, restricted to in-frame sequences. Some clones are absent from its copies; in checked studies, under half trace to an unresolved V gene, and the reason for the others is unknown. This sample has 130,000 or so clones in its table, and around 83% of those were observed once. In total, the top ten clones hold approximately 12% of the sample. Sample: peripheral blood, taken on day 0 of AZD1222 vaccination. The source of these receptors is an adult in good health.

The chain couples TRBV27 to TRBJ1-1; TRBD1 might be the D (5 bases). Germline V gene lookup returns CDR1 MNHEY and CDR2 SMNVEV (reference sequence). This CDR3 comprises 12 residues. V lost 6 bases, J lost 8 bases, and 13 bases lay in between. The DNA for the CDR3 is TGTGCCAGCAGGACACCTTCAGGGGAAGCTTTCTTT. Encoded protein: CASRTPSGEAFF.

The J gene is TRBJ1-1, the V gene TRBV18, with D tentatively TRBD1 (6 bases). V was clipped by 2 bases and J by 1 base, with 14 bases between them. Germline V gives CDR1 KGHSH, CDR2 LQKENI. CDR3 length: 16 residues. In DNA, the CDR3 is TGTGCCAGCTCACCATTTTCTAGGACAGAGAACACTGAAGCTTTCTTT. As protein: CASSPFSRTENTEAFF.

This clone was seen a single time. The V and J genes are TRBV11-3 and TRBJ2-3; weak D call: TRBD2 (5 bases). The CDR3 runs to 13 residues. Germline-derived CDR1 and CDR2 are SGHNT and YENEEA. Trimming shortened V by 2 bases and J by 7 bases, and 10 bases separated the two germline ends. The DNA of the CDR3 is TGTGCCAGCAGCTTATCGAGGGCCCATACGCAGTATTTT. Protein product: CASSLSRAHTQYF.

V is TRBV10-3 and J is TRBJ2-2; weak D call: TRBD2 (6 bases). Trimming took off 2 bases at V and 6 bases at J, with 13 bases between the two ends. Germline V CDR1 and CDR2: ENHRY, SYGVKD. The CDR3 is 15 amino acids. The CDR3 DNA is TGTGCCATCAGTGAGCCTGTTACTAGCCCCGGGGAGCTGTTTTTT. The encoded protein is CAISEPVTSPGELFF.

V and J are TRBV28 and TRBJ2-5; 10 nucleotides agree with TRBD2. CDR3 length equals 17 residues. CDR1 and CDR2 (germline): MDHEN, SYDVKM. CDR3 DNA sequence: TGTGACTTGGGGCTCTTAGGTCTAGCGGGAGATGGAGAGACCCAGTACTTC. Its translation: CDLGLLGLAGDGETQYF.

This chain links TRBV24-1 with TRBJ2-5; 14 positions agree with TRBD2. Germline CDR1 and CDR2: KGHDR and SFDVKD. CDR3 length equals 16 residues. The ends lost 2 bases at V and 5 bases at J; junction bases unmatched: 3. The CDR3 region is CATSDSGLAGGETQYF. The CDR3 nucleotides read TGTGCCACCAGTGATTCCGGACTAGCGGGAGGTGAGACCCAGTACTTC.

The CDR3 DNA is TGTGCCTGGAGTGCAATGGGGACGGACTTCTCTCCCCTCCACTTT. Translation gives CAWSAMGTDFSPLHF. The gene calls are TRBV30 and TRBJ1-6; D is perhaps TRBD1 (5 bases). Germline V gives CDR1 GTSNPN, CDR2 SVGIG (reference sequence). This CDR3 has 15 amino acids. Trimming shortened V by 1 base and J by 13 bases, and 20 bases separated the two germline ends.

This clone was seen only a few times. V usage is TRBV7-2 and J usage is TRBJ2-5; D unclear. The CDR3 covers 13 residues. V was trimmed by 3 bases and J by 3 bases, leaving 8 bases between them. The germline V gene encodes CDR1 SGHTA and CDR2 FQGNSA. CDR3 sequence (DNA): TGTGCCAGCAGCTTTAGTGTCAAAGAGACCCAGTACTTC. Its translation is CASSFSVKETQYF.

In this sample, this clone turned up once. V is TRBV10-1 and J is TRBJ1-1; D call uncertain. CDR1 is WNHNN, CDR2 SYGVQD, per germline (reference sequence). The CDR3 runs to 13 residues. Trimming left V 1 base short and J 6 bases short, with 9 bases between. CDR3 amino acids: CASSEWSSPEAFF. The CDR3 DNA is TGCGCCAGCAGTGAGTGGTCATCGCCTGAAGCTTTCTTT.

Comments on this clone: Other nucleotide sequences in the sample specify the same CDR3. CDR3 sequence: CATSRDRGTDTQYF. The DNA of the CDR3 is TGTGCCACCAGCAGAGATCGGGGAACAGATACGCAGTATTTT. This chain connects TRBV15 to TRBJ2-3, with D tentatively TRBD2 (5 bases). The V gene lost 0 bases and the J gene lost 3 bases, with 7 bases spanning the gap. Germline V gives CDR1 LNHNV, CDR2 YYDKDF (reference sequence). CDR3 length: 14 residues.

As for this clone: Germline is not matched at one junction end, which may reflect a read error. The chain joins TRBV7-2 to TRBJ1-5; D remains unclear. The CDR3 has 15 amino acids. From germline, CDR1 is SGHTA and CDR2 FQGNSA. Here the CDR3 reads CASSLVEGIGQPQHF. CDR3 in DNA: TGTGCCAGTAGCTTAGTTGAGGGAATTGGTCAGCCCCAGCATTTT.

The V and J genes are TRBV5-1 and TRBJ2-1; D might be TRBD1 (6 bases). V was shortened by 3 bases and J by 10 bases, with 17 bases between the two germline ends. CDR1 SGHRS and CDR2 YFSETQ come from the germline V gene. This CDR3 is built from 14 residues. The CDR3 region is CASSSGVGISEQFF. For the CDR3, the DNA is TGCGCCAGCAGCTCAGGGGTAGGTATAAGCGAGCAGTTCTTC.

This clone was recorded only once. V and J are TRBV6-5 and TRBJ2-3; the D gene is possibly TRBD2 (6 bases). Between the trimmed V and J ends, which lost 5 bases and 6 bases, there was a span of 6 bases. CDR3 length equals 11 residues. Germline lookup yields CDR1 MNHEY and CDR2 SVGAGI. The CDR3 spells CASSRGDTQYF. The CDR3 DNA reads TGTGCCAGCAGTCGGGGGGATACGCAGTATTTT.

V is TRBV9 and J is TRBJ1-1, with 8 bases aligning to TRBD1. V was clipped by 3 bases and J by 2 bases; unmatched bases: 9. The CDR3 is made up of 16 amino acids. CDR1 is SGDLS, CDR2 YYNGEE, per germline. CDR3 sequence (DNA): TGTGCCAGCAGCGCCCCGCAGGGGGCTCTAAACACTGAAGCTTTCTTT. This sequence encodes CASSAPQGALNTEAFF.

The V and J genes are TRBV28 and TRBJ1-4; D ambiguous. Between the trimmed V and J ends, which lost 5 bases and 8 bases, there was a span of 9 bases. The CDR3 contains 12 residues. Germline CDR1 and CDR2: MDHEN and SYDVKM. CDR3 protein: CASSQDGEKLFF. The CDR3 nucleotides read TGTGCCAGCAGTCAGGACGGCGAAAAACTGTTTTTT.

The chain is built from TRBV6-1 and TRBJ2-6; D call uncertain. The length of the CDR3 is 16 residues. From germline, CDR1 is MNHNS and CDR2 SASEGT. Deletions cut 0 bases from V and 0 bases from J, with 6 bases between. The CDR3, as DNA: TGTGCCAGCAGTGAAGCAGCTGGCTCTGGGGCCAACGTCCTGACTTTC. Amino acid sequence: CASSEAAGSGANVLTF.

The chain uses TRBV28 and TRBJ2-1; D possibly corresponds to TRBD2 (5 bases). The CDR3 covers 14 residues. Trimming left V 7 bases short and J 0 bases short, with 10 bases between. Germline V CDR1 and CDR2: MDHEN, SYDVKM. The CDR3 loop is CASTPGNSYNEQFF. For the CDR3, the DNA is TGTGCCAGCACTCCGGGAAACTCCTACAATGAGCAGTTCTTC.

This clone appeared once. Here the CDR3 DNA reads TGTGCCAGCAGCGTAGACGGCAGGGGGACTTACGAGCAGTACTTC. Translated: CASSVDGRGTYEQYF. V is TRBV9 and J is TRBJ2-7; D may be TRBD1 (7 bases). The CDR3 is made up of 15 amino acids. Germline CDR1 is SGDLS and CDR2 is YYNGEE. V gave up 0 bases and J gave up 4 bases, with 14 bases separating them. The full variable domain, its missing parts supplied by reference TRBV9 and TRBJ2-7, is DSGVTQTPKHLITATGQRVTLRCSPRSGDLSVYWYQQSLDQGLQFLIQYYNGEERAKGNILERFSAQQFPDLHSELNLSSLELGDSALYFCASSVDGRGTYEQYFGPGTRLTVT.

The chain has TRBV5-1 and TRBJ2-1; 12 bases line up with TRBD2. Germline trimming cut 4 bases from V and 6 bases from J; bases unmatched to any gene: 8. The CDR3 has 16 residues. From germline, CDR1 is SGHRS and CDR2 YFSETQ. CDR3 in amino acids: CASSRLGLAGGNEQFF. Here the CDR3 DNA reads TGCGCCAGCAGCCGATTGGGACTAGCGGGCGGCAATGAGCAGTTCTTC.

The chain combines TRBV6-1 with TRBJ1-2; 7 nucleotides line up with TRBD1. The CDR3 has 17 residues. Trimming at V came to 4 bases and at J to 4 bases, leaving 15 bases not matched to a gene. In germline, CDR1 is MNHNS, CDR2 SASEGT. The CDR3 spells CASSVLGQEQSAYGYTF. The CDR3 DNA follows: TGTGCCAGCAGTGTCTTAGGACAGGAACAAAGTGCCTATGGCTACACCTTC.

The genes are TRBV7-8 and TRBJ1-1; 7 positions agree with TRBD1. Germline lookup yields CDR1 SGHVS and CDR2 FQNEAQ. CDR3 size: 14 residues. The V gene end was trimmed by 4 bases and the J gene end by 5 bases; junction bases not matched to a gene: 7. This chain's CDR3 is CASSSYRGETEAFF. In DNA, the CDR3 is TGTGCCAGCAGCTCATACAGGGGCGAGACTGAAGCTTTCTTT.

The CDR3 nucleotides read TGTGCCAGCAGTGCCGGGGACAGGGATGGCAATCAGCCCCAGCATTTT. Amino acids: CASSAGDRDGNQPQHF. The chain combines TRBV6-2 or TRBV6-3 with TRBJ1-5, with 9 bases identical to TRBD1. CDR1 is MNHEY, CDR2 SVGEGT, per germline. The V gene end was trimmed by 5 bases and the J gene end by 2 bases; junction bases not matched to a gene: 7. The CDR3 has 16 amino acids.

The chain combines TRBV9 with TRBJ1-5; D may be TRBD1 (5 bases). The germline V gene encodes CDR1 SGDLS and CDR2 YYNGEE. Trimming stripped 0 bases from V and 4 bases from J, with 8 bases between. The CDR3 length is 14 residues. This CDR3 reads CASSVGDVNQPQHF. The CDR3 bases are TGTGCCAGCAGCGTAGGGGACGTGAATCAGCCCCAGCATTTT.

The J gene is TRBJ1-2, the V gene TRBV7-3; 7 bases line up with TRBD1. The V gene end was trimmed by 5 bases and the J gene end by 2 bases; junction bases not matched to a gene: 11. The CDR3 totals 16 residues. The germline V gene has CDR1 SGHTA and CDR2 FQGTGA. CDR3 protein: CASSPNGLTGNYGYTF. The CDR3, as DNA: TGTGCCAGCAGCCCTAACGGATTGACAGGGAACTATGGCTACACCTTC.

The chain is built from TRBV21-1 and TRBJ1-2; the table's D gene call, TRBD1, was not cross checked with the DNA. TRBV21-1 represents a pseudogene. The CDR3 sequence is 12 residues long. In DNA, the CDR3 is TGTGCCAGCAGCTCAGTAAGTAATGGCTACACCTTC. This sequence encodes CASSSVSNGYTF.

The sample holds a few counts of this clone. The chain couples TRBV5-1 to TRBJ1-1; D gene uncertain. The germline CDR1 and CDR2 sequences are SGHRS and YFSETQ. The CDR3 is 13 residues long. Between the trimmed V and J ends, which lost 2 bases and 3 bases, there was a span of 8 bases. The CDR3 protein is CASSFSTDTEAFF. The CDR3 DNA reads TGCGCCAGCAGCTTCAGCACAGACACTGAAGCTTTCTTT.

V usage is TRBV27 and J usage is TRBJ1-5, with a tentative D call TRBD1 (6 bases). The germline V gene has CDR1 MNHEY and CDR2 SMNVEV (reference sequence). V lost 0 bases and J lost 2, with 14 bases in between. The CDR3 sequence is 17 residues long. CDR3 sequence (DNA): TGTGCCAGCAGTTTATCTTACCGGGGGGCTGGCAATCAGCCCCAGCATTTT. The encoded protein is CASSLSYRGAGNQPQHF.

The chain recombines TRBV7-2 with TRBJ2-1, with 10 bases lining up with TRBD2. CDR1 and CDR2 from the germline V gene are SGHTA and FQGNSA. This CDR3 is built from 16 residues. V dropped 1 base and J dropped 4; count of bases not matched to a gene: 4. The CDR3: CASSLESSGGYNEQFF. The CDR3 nucleotides read TGTGCCAGCAGCTTAGAATCTAGCGGGGGATACAATGAGCAGTTCTTC.

This chain joins TRBV2 and TRBJ1-3; 11 bases match TRBD1. This CDR3 has 13 amino acids. V shed 8 bases and J 9 bases; nucleotides not matched to a gene: 6. Germline assignment: CDR1 SNHLY and CDR2 FYNNEI. CDR3 residues: CASGGTGGLTIYF. The DNA for the CDR3 is TGTGCCAGCGGCGGGACAGGGGGACTCACCATATATTTT.

The rearrangement uses TRBV27 and TRBJ1-2; D perhaps matches TRBD1 (6 bases). This CDR3 has 17 amino acids. Germline CDR1 is MNHEY and CDR2 is SMNVEV (reference sequence). The ends were cut back, 5 bases at V and 5 bases at J, with 24 bases in the middle. The CDR3 spells CASSLSYRDTLLYGYTF. In DNA form, the CDR3 reads TGTGCCAGCAGTCTCTCCTACCGGGACACCTTACTATATGGCTACACCTTC.

The rearrangement uses TRBV24-1 and TRBJ2-7; the match to TRBD2 covers 7 bases. V lost 2 bases, J lost 6 bases, and 15 bases stayed unmatched. CDR3 length: 17 residues. The germline gives CDR1 KGHDR, CDR2 SFDVKD. The CDR3 region is CATSDSIRDYPPGEQYF. Here the CDR3 DNA reads TGTGCCACCAGTGATTCCATCCGGGACTACCCCCCGGGCGAGCAGTACTTC.